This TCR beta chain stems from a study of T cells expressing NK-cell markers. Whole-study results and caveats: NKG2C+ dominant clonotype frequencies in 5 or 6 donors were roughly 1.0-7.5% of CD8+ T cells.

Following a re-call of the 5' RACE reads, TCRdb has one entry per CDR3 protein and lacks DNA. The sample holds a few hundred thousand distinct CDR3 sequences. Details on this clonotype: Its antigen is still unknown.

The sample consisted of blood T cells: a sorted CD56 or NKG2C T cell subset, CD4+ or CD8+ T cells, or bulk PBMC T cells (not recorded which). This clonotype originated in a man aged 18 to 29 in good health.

The CDR3 is CASSRNGPSTDTQYF. V and J are TRBV5-1 and TRBJ2-3. The CDR3 length is 15 residues. Germline CDR1 is SGHRS and CDR2 is YFSETQ. Looking up the rest from reference TRBV5-1 and TRBJ2-3 gives the full variable domain: KAGVTQTPRYLIKTRGQQVTLSCSPISGHRSVSWYQQTPGQGLQFLFEYFSETQRNKGNFPGRFSGRQFSNSRSEMNVSTLELGDSALYLCASSRNGPSTDTQYFGPGTRLTVL.